Listed below are T cell receptor beta chains from one sample, sequenced in a study of CD8+ T cells in alopecia areata. Data came from immunoSEQ multiplex PCR; TCRdb stores just in-frame clones and leaves some out. Of around 190,000 clones in the sample, 64% were seen once. The sample was CD4+ T cells sorted from blood, taken at week 4, from a patient treated with tofacitinib. The receptors come from a human donor with alopecia areata. Each CDR3 is given with its conserved first and last residue. The D gene is left open where the match is weak. Some rows have no size entry. The others give once, few or many, or a class for an expanded clone.

v_gene	abundance	j_gene	d_gene	CDR3nt	CDR3aa
TRBV7-9	NA	TRBJ1-5	NA	TGTGCCAGCAGCTCATGGGGGGAGGCAAGCAATCAGCCCCAGCATTTT	CASSSWGEASNQPQHF
TRBV2	NA	TRBJ2-1	NA	TGTGCCAGCAGTGGTGGGACGGGGGCTTATGAGCAGTTCTTC	CASSGGTGAYEQFF
TRBV7-2	NA	TRBJ1-2	NA	TGTGCCAGCAGCTTAGTACGGGATCCTAACTATGGCTACACCTTC	CASSLVRDPNYGYTF
TRBV4-2	NA	TRBJ2-7	NA	TGTGCCAGCAGACCCATGGGGAGCTCCTACGAGCAGTACTTC	CASRPMGSSYEQYF
TRBV5-6	NA	TRBJ2-5	NA	TGTGCCAGCAATTGGGGGCCGGAGACCCAGTACTTC	CASNWGPETQYF
TRBV9	NA	TRBJ2-3	NA	TGTGCCAGCAGCTCCTACACAGATACGCAGTATTTT	CASSSYTDTQYF
TRBV6-5	many	TRBJ2-3	NA	TGTGCCAGCACCCCGGGACGGTCTACAGATACGCAGTATTTT	CASTPGRSTDTQYF
TRBV20-1	NA	TRBJ2-1	NA	TGCAGTGCTAGTGGCGACAGCAGGCAGTTCTTC	CSASGDSRQFF
TRBV6-1	NA	TRBJ1-1	NA	TGTGCCAGCTCAAGGACCGTTTACGTCACTGAAGCTTTCTTT	CASSRTVYVTEAFF
TRBV30	NA	TRBJ1-5	NA	TGTGCCTGGAGTGTGCAGGGGCATCAGCCCCAGCATTTT	CAWSVQGHQPQHF
TRBV7-2	NA	TRBJ2-3	TRBD2	TGTGCCAGCAGCTCACTAGCGGTGACCACAGATACGCAGTATTTT	CASSSLAVTTDTQYF
TRBV14	NA	TRBJ1-2	NA	TGTGCCAGCAGCCAAGTGTCGGGTGGCTACACCTTC	CASSQVSGGYTF
TRBV20-1	NA	TRBJ1-2	NA	TGCAGTGCTGTAGGGGATGGCTACACCTTC	CSAVGDGYTF
TRBV30	NA	TRBJ1-3	NA	TGTGCCTGGAGTGGCCGACAGGAAAGCTCTGGAAACACCATATATTTT	CAWSGRQESSGNTIYF
TRBV9	few	TRBJ2-1	TRBD1	TGTGCCAGCAGCGCTTCTTGGGACAGTTCCTACAATGAGCAGTTCTTC	CASSASWDSSYNEQFF
TRBV5-1	NA	TRBJ2-1	TRBD2	TGCGCCAGCAGCTCCGGGACTAGCGGCTACAATGAGCAGTTCTTC	CASSSGTSGYNEQFF
TRBV7-3	NA	TRBJ2-2	NA	TGTGCCAGCAGCCAAGTAGCCGGGGAGCTGTTTTTT	CASSQVAGELFF
TRBV6-5	few	TRBJ1-4	NA	TGTGCCAGCAGTTACTCGATAGGCACCGAATCTGAAAAACTGTTTTTT	CASSYSIGTESEKLFF
TRBV29-1	NA	TRBJ1-2	NA	TGCAGCGCCGTCCCAGGCCCGGGGAGCTATGGCTACACCTTC	CSAVPGPGSYGYTF
TRBV11-2	NA	TRBJ2-3	NA	TGTGCCAGCAGCTCCTCCTTACTAGGCACAGATACGCAGTATTTT	CASSSSLLGTDTQYF
TRBV6-5	NA	TRBJ1-2	NA	TGTGCCAGCAGTTCCAATGCGGACTATGGCTACACCTTC	CASSSNADYGYTF
TRBV5-6	once	TRBJ1-4	NA	TGTGCCAGCAGCAGAATAGGGACCCTCGAAGACGAAAAACTGTTTTTT	CASSRIGTLEDEKLFF
TRBV4-1	NA	TRBJ2-2	NA	TGCGCCAGCAGCCACCTATCCGGGGAGCTGTTTTTT	CASSHLSGELFF
TRBV27	NA	TRBJ2-7	TRBD1	TGTGCCAGCAGTTTGAGGGGGCCCTACTACGAGCAGTACTTC	CASSLRGPYYEQYF
TRBV20-1	NA	TRBJ1-2	NA	TGCAGTGCTAGTCAGTATGGCTACACCTTC	CSASQYGYTF
TRBV30	once	TRBJ1-1	NA	TGTGCCTGGAGTCCCTCGAACACTGAAGCTTTCTTT	CAWSPSNTEAFF